Below, 21 T cell receptor beta chains from the same sample are listed, as sequenced in a study of post-analysis software for immune sequencing data. The study, taken as a whole, reports: About five TRBV segments occurring more often in patients than controls included TRBV5-6, TRBV5-1 and TRBV20-1.

Unique molecular identifiers were built into the TCR beta cDNA libraries. TCRdb fed the PCR reads into MiXCR, producing one record per CDR3 protein. Here the sample spans about 770,000 distinct CDR3 sequences, roughly 50% being singletons. These receptors are not linked to any known antigen. The sample was blood. The receptors shown here come from a girl between 5 and 17 years old with multiple sclerosis.

This clonotype was counted a few times. CDR3 coding DNA: TGTGCCAGCAGCCCAGAATCATCCGACGAGCAGTACTTC. It is translated as CASSPESSDEQYF. The V gene is TRBV3-1, the J gene TRBJ2-5; D remains unclear. The DNA matches TRBJ2-7 better at its end, which makes the J call doubtful. Germline CDR1 LGHDT, CDR2 YNNKEL (reference sequence). This CDR3 comprises 13 residues.

CDR3 amino acids: CASSLSGSFHNEQFF. In DNA, the CDR3 is TGTGCCAGCAGCTTAAGCGGGAGTTTCCACAATGAGCAGTTCTTC. The chain joins TRBV7-3 to TRBJ2-1; 7 positions agree with TRBD2. V was pared by 1 base and J by 5 bases, with 5 bases of the junction left unmatched. The CDR3 runs to 15 residues. CDR1 and CDR2 (germline): SGHTA, FQGTGA.

The CDR3 nucleotides read TGTGCCAGCAGCCTGACCGAAAGACGTTCACCCCTCCACTTT. It translates to CASSLTERRSPLHF. The chain uses TRBV12-3 or TRBV12-4 and TRBJ1-6; D gene uncertain. V was clipped by 6 bases and J by 9 bases, with 15 bases between them. The CDR3 is 14 residues long.

This chain joins TRBV20-1 and TRBJ2-3; 9 bases agree with TRBD2. The ends lost 0 bases at V and 4 bases at J; junction bases unmatched: 5. The length of the CDR3 is 15 residues. The germline V gene has CDR1 DFQATT and CDR2 SNEGSKA (reference sequence). The CDR3 region is CSARDGGGAPDTQYF. DNA of the CDR3: TGCAGTGCTAGAGATGGCGGGGGGGCCCCAGATACGCAGTATTTT.

The gene calls are TRBV5-1 and TRBJ2-4; 13 nucleotides agree with TRBD2. Germline CDR1 reads SGHRS; CDR2 reads YFSETQ. The trim removed 3 bases at V and 13 bases at J, leaving 10 bases unmatched. This CDR3 spans 15 amino acids. In nucleotides, the CDR3 is TGCGCCAGCAGCTCGGGGACTAGCGGGACGGGAGAGCAGTACTTC. As protein: CASSSGTSGTGEQYF.

DNA for the CDR3: TGTGCCAGCAGTGAGTTCTTTGAGGATGGCTACACCTTC. It codes for CASSEFFEDGYTF. The chain is built from TRBV25-1 and TRBJ1-2; D ambiguous. Germline V lookup: CDR1 MGHDK, CDR2 SYGVNS. The CDR3 spans 13 residues. Trimming removed 3 bases from V and 6 bases from J, with 11 bases in between.

The rearrangement links TRBV7-2 to TRBJ2-5; TRBD2 agrees at 10 bases. CDR3 length equals 18 residues. V lost 2 bases, J lost 1 base, and 10 bases stayed unmatched. Germline-derived CDR1 and CDR2 are SGHTA and FQGNSA. CDR3 loop: CASSLRGLTSGVQETQYF. The CDR3 bases are TGTGCCAGCAGCTTACGGGGGCTTACTAGCGGGGTCCAAGAGACCCAGTACTTC.

The J gene is TRBJ2-5, the V gene TRBV7-9; D is ambiguous. Near its end, the DNA agrees better with TRBJ2-7, so the J call may be wrong. This CDR3 is 14 amino acids long. Germline CDR1 reads SEHNR; CDR2 reads FQNEAQ (reference sequence). The CDR3 nucleotides are TGTGCCAGCACCTGGGGTCGTGCCCCCTACGAGCAGTACTTC. It codes for CASTWGRAPYEQYF.

V gene TRBV24-1 combines with J gene TRBJ2-5; 11 bases agree with TRBD2. The CDR3 length is 16 residues. Germline CDR1 reads KGHDR; CDR2 reads SFDVKD. V trimming: 4 bases; J trimming: 1 base; junction bases outside the gene matches: 4. The CDR3 DNA reads as TGTGCCACCAGTGACTTTAGCGGGGGGGGCCAAGAGACCCAGTACTTC. Its protein product is CATSDFSGGGQETQYF.

The chain recombines TRBV20-1 with TRBJ2-3; D is unclear. V lost 3 bases and J 1 base, leaving 11 bases between the germline ends. This CDR3 has 14 residues. Germline CDR1 is DFQATT and CDR2 is SNEGSKA (reference sequence). The CDR3 nucleotides read TGCAGTGCTAGGCCCACGGGCGGCACAGATACGCAGTATTTT. Translating it yields CSARPTGGTDTQYF.

J is TRBJ2-2 and V is TRBV13, with D unresolved. V shed 3 bases and J shed 4 bases, with 6 bases lying between them. This CDR3 is 13 amino acids long. Germline CDR1 PRHDT, CDR2 FYEKMQ (reference sequence). As DNA, the CDR3 is TGTGCCAGCAGCTTCGTGGTCACCGGGGAGCTGTTTTTT. Protein sequence: CASSFVVTGELFF. Supplemented by reference TRBV13 and TRBJ2-2, the full variable domain reads AAGVIQSPRHLIKEKRETATLKCYPIPRHDTVYWYQQGPGQDPQFLISFYEKMQSDKGSIPDRFSAQQFSDYHSELNMSSLELGDSALYFCASSFVVTGELFFGEGSRLTVL.

The V gene is TRBV6-1, the J gene TRBJ2-1, with 12 bases fitting TRBD2. V trimming: 11 bases; J trimming: 6 bases; junction bases outside the gene matches: 17. The CDR3 extends over 17 amino acids. The germline CDR1 and CDR2 sequences are MNHNS and SASEGT. The DNA for the CDR3 is TGTGCCGGCATCACCCCACTAGCGGGAGGCTCTCGCAATGAGCAGTTCTTC. Translation gives CAGITPLAGGSRNEQFF.

The V call is TRBV27, the J call TRBJ2-3; no clear D. This CDR3 region has 13 residues. Trimming stripped 3 bases from V and 5 bases from J, with 9 bases between. Germline CDR1 and CDR2: MNHEY and SMNVEV (reference sequence). The CDR3 is CASSLLMVDTQYF. CDR3 in DNA: TGTGCCAGCAGTTTGTTAATGGTAGATACGCAGTATTTT.

The V call is TRBV20-1, the J call TRBJ2-5; D unresolved. Germline V CDR1 and CDR2: DFQATT, SNEGSKA (reference sequence). Trimming took off 0 bases at V and 3 bases at J, with 11 bases between the two ends. CDR3 size: 14 residues. CDR3 DNA sequence: TGCAGTGCTAGAGATCCATCAACCAAAGAGACCCAGTACTTC. Translated: CSARDPSTKETQYF.

V usage is TRBV7-9 and J usage is TRBJ2-7; D gene uncertain. The CDR3 consists of 15 residues. Germline CDR1 is SEHNR and CDR2 is FQNEAQ (reference sequence). V was shortened by 5 bases and J by 3 bases, with 17 bases between the two germline ends. The CDR3 DNA reads as TGTGCCAGCAGCGACCCGCAAGGGTCGGGCTACGAGCAGTACTTC. Its protein product is CASSDPQGSGYEQYF. Using reference TRBV7-9 and TRBJ2-7 for the parts outside the CDR3, the full variable domain is DTGVSQNPRHKITKRGQNVTFRCDPISEHNRLYWYRQTLGQGPEFLTYFQNEAQLEKSRLLSDRFSAERPKGSFSTLEIQRTEQGDSAMYLCASSDPQGSGYEQYFGPGTRLTVT.

The chain employs TRBV20-1 and TRBJ2-7; 7 bases align to TRBD2. J gave up 2 bases and V 3 bases, and 10 bases lay outside the gene matches. There are 15 residues in the CDR3. Germline CDR1 is DFQATT and CDR2 is SNEGSKA (reference sequence). This CDR3 reads CSASRSGDSTYEQYF. CDR3 sequence (DNA): TGCAGTGCTAGCAGAAGCGGGGACTCGACCTACGAGCAGTACTTC.

V and J are TRBV12-3 or TRBV12-4 and TRBJ1-2; no clear D. Between the trimmed V and J ends, which lost 5 bases and 1 base, there was a span of 20 bases. This CDR3 region has 17 residues. The CDR3, as DNA: TGTGCCAGCAGTCCAACCGGCGGACGGAGAAATAACTATGGCTACACCTTC. It codes for CASSPTGGRRNNYGYTF.

This clonotype was seen a handful of times. The chain joins TRBV20-1 to TRBJ2-7; 7 bases are shared with TRBD2. The trim removed 6 bases at V and 4 bases at J, leaving 12 bases unmatched. From germline, CDR1 is DFQATT and CDR2 SNEGSKA (reference sequence). The CDR3 sequence is 14 residues long. CDR3: CSASPDGGNYEQYF. The CDR3 DNA is TGCAGTGCCTCCCCGGACGGGGGGAATTACGAGCAGTACTTC.

The V and J genes are TRBV27 and TRBJ1-6; D not certain. This CDR3 has 14 amino acids. V was shortened by 5 bases and J by 10 bases, with 15 bases between the two germline ends. Germline V gene lookup returns CDR1 MNHEY and CDR2 SMNVEV (reference sequence). The CDR3 nucleotides are TGTGCCAGCAGTGGCGGGAACCGGCGGTCACCCCTCCACTTT. Amino acids: CASSGGNRRSPLHF.

This chain uses TRBV6-2 or TRBV6-3 with TRBJ2-5; D remains unclear. The DNA end is a closer match to TRBJ2-7, so the J assignment may be wrong. Germline V gene sequence: CDR1 MNHEY, CDR2 SVGEGT. The CDR3 covers 14 residues. The CDR3 DNA reads as TGTGCCAGCTTCTCCCCAGACCACTACGGCGAGCAGTACTTC. It yields the protein CASFSPDHYGEQYF.

This clonotype was observed a handful of times. This sequence joins TRBV6-5 and TRBJ1-5, with TRBD1 as a possible D gene (6 bases). Germline CDR1 and CDR2: MNHEY and SVGAGI. Trimming took 6 bases from V and 2 from J, leaving 14 bases between them. The CDR3 length is 15 residues. CDR3 sequence (DNA): TGTGCCAGCAGCTTGGGGGCGGGTGGCAATCAGCCCCAGCATTTT. This codes for CASSLGAGGNQPQHF.